This T cell receptor beta chain was captured in a study of CD8 T cells in Susac syndrome. It was with random hexamers that about 0.45 to 1 ug RNA was reverse transcribed. One entry per CDR3 protein, called by TCRdb with MiXCR from the immunoSEQ multiplex PCR reads. This repertoire shows about 300,000 distinct CDR3 sequences, around nine tenths found once; its top ten account for 0.18%. The CDR3 is 14 residues long. CDR1 and CDR2 from the germline V gene are SNHLY and FYNNEI. V was trimmed by 1 base and J by 7 bases, leaving 11 bases between them. The clonotype originates from a human donor with multiple sclerosis. Source material: CD8+ T cells from PBMCs. This sequence joins TRBV2 and TRBJ2-4; D perhaps matches TRBD2 (5 bases). CDR3 DNA: TGTGCCAGCAGTGAAGTAAGAAGGGAGAACATTCAGTACTTC. This gives the protein CASSEVRRENIQYF.